This T cell receptor (beta chain) was found in a study of blood T cell repertoires in COVID-19. Study-level information: There were acute and convalescent COVID-19 samples, and they came from the United States, Italy and Spain. PBMCs, B-cell-depleted T cells, or T cells provided the cDNA or gDNA that made up the material.

Per the authors' pipeline: Reference gene primer amplification gave estimated nucleated cell counts. This table comes from immunoSEQ multiplex PCR, and its TCRdb copy is limited to in-frame clones, with some not included. That table supplies the V and J calls and clone size; D and trimming were determined from the DNA. The sample lists more than 150,000 clones; 80% to 90% were seen once. The specimen sequenced was peripheral blood. This receptor was identified in a woman aged 35 to 49 with acute or convalescent COVID-19.

In DNA, the CDR3 is TGCGCCAGCAGCCAAGATCATACAGGCCAGCTCGGCTACACCTTC. Translated: CASSQDHTGQLGYTF. The chain carries TRBV4-1 and TRBJ1-2, with a tentative D call TRBD1 (5 bases). The V gene lost 0 bases and the J gene lost 8 bases, with 16 bases spanning the gap. CDR3 length: 15 residues. The germline V gene encodes CDR1 MGHRA and CDR2 YSYEKL.